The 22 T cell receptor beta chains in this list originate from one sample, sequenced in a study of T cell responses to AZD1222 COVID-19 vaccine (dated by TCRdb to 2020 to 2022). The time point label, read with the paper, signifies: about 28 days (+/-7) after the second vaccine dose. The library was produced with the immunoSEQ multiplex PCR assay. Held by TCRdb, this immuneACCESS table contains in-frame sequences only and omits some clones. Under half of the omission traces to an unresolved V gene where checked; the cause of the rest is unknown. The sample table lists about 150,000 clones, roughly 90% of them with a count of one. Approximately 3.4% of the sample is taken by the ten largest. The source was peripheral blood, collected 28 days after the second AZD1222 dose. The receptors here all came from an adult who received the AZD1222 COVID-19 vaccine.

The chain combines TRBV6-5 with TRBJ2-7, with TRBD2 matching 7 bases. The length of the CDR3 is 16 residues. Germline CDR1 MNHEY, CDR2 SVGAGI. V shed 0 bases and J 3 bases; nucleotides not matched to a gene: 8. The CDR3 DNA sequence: TGTGCCAGCAGTTACTCGAGGTCGGGAGGAATCTACGAGCAGTACTTC. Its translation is CASSYSRSGGIYEQYF.

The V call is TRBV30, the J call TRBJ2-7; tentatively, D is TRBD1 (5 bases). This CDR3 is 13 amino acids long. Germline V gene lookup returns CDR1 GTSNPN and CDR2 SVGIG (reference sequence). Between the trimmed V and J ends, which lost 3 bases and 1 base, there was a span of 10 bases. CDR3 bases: TGTGCCTGGAGCCTGCCAGGGTCCTACGAGCAGTACTTC. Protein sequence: CAWSLPGSYEQYF.

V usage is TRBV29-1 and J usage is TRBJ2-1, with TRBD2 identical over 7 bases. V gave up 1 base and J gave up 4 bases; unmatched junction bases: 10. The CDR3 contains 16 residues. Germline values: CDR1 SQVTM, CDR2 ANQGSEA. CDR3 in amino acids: CSVEVLASGEYNEQFF. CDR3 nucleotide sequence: TGCAGCGTTGAAGTTTTGGCTAGCGGAGAATACAATGAGCAGTTCTTC.

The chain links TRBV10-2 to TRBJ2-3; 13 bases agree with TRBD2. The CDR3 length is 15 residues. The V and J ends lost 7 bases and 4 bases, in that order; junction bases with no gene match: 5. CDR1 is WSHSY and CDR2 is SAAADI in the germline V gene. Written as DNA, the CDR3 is TGCGCCAGCACCGGACTAGCGGGAGCCCCAGATACGCAGTATTTT. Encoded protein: CASTGLAGAPDTQYF.

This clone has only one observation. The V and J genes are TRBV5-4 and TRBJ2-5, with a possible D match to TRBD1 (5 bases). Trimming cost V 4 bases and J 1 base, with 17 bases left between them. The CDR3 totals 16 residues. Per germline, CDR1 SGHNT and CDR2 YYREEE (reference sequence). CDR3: CASSPWFQGVQETQYF. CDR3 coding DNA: TGTGCCAGCAGCCCGTGGTTTCAAGGGGTCCAAGAGACCCAGTACTTC. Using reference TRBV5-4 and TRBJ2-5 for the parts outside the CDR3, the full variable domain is ETGVTQSPTHLIKTRGQQVTLRCSSQSGHNTVSWYQQALGQGPQFIFQYYREEENGRGNFPPRFSGLQFPNYSSELNVNALELDDSALYLCASSPWFQGVQETQYFGPGTRLLVL.

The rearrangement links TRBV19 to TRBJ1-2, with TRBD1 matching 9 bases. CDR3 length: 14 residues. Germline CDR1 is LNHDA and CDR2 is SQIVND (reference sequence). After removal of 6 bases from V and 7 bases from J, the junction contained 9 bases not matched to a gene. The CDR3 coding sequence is TGTGCCAGTAGGAAAGACAGGGGGAGAACTGGCTACACCTTC. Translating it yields CASRKDRGRTGYTF.

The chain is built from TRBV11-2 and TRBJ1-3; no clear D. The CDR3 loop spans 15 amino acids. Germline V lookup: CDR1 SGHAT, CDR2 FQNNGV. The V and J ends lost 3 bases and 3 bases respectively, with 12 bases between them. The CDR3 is CASSFSTEGGNTIYF. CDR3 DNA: TGTGCCAGCAGCTTTAGCACAGAAGGTGGAAACACCATATATTTT.

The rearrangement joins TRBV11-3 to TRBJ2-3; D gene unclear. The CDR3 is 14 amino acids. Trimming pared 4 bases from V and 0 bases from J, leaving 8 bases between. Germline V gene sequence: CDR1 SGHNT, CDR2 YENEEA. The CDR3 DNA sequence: TGTGCCAGCAGCTCAGTCGCTAGCACAGATACGCAGTATTTT. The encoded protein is CASSSVASTDTQYF. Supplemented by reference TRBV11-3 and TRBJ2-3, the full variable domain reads EAGVVQSPRYKIIEKKQPVAFWCNPISGHNTLYWYLQNLGQGPELLIRYENEEAVDDSQLPKDRFSAERLKGVDSTLKIQPAELGDSAVYLCASSSVASTDTQYFGPGTRLTVL.

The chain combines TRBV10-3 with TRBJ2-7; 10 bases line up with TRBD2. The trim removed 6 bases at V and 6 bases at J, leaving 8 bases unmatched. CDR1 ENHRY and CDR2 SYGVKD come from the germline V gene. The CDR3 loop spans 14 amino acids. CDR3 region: CAIREKREGSEQYF. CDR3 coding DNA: TGTGCCATCAGGGAGAAGCGGGAGGGTTCCGAGCAGTACTTC.

CDR3 nucleotides: TGTGCCAGCTCACCGCAGGGATCCCGCTCCTACGAGCAGTACTTC. Translation gives CASSPQGSRSYEQYF. This chain connects TRBV18 to TRBJ2-7; D is perhaps TRBD1 (5 bases). Trimming pared 3 bases from V and 0 bases from J, leaving 12 bases between. The CDR3 has 15 amino acids. The germline V gene has CDR1 KGHSH and CDR2 LQKENI.

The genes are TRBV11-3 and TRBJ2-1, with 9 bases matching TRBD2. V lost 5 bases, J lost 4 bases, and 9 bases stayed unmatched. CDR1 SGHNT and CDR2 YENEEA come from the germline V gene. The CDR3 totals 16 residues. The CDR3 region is CASSPRAGGPYNEQFF. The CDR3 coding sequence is TGTGCCAGCAGCCCCCGAGCGGGAGGACCGTACAATGAGCAGTTCTTC.

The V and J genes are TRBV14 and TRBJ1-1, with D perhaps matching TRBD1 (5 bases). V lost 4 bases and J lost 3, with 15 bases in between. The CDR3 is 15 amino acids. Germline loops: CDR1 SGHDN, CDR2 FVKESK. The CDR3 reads CASSPPGDGDTEAFF. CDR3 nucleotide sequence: TGTGCCAGCAGCCCACCCGGGGACGGGGACACTGAAGCTTTCTTT.

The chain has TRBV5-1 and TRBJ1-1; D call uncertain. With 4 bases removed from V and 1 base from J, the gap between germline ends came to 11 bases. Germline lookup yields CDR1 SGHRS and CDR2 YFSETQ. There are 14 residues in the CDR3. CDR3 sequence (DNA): TGCGCCAGCAGCCCCACCGGGCGGAACACTGAAGCTTTCTTT. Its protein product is CASSPTGRNTEAFF.

CDR3 bases: TGTGCCAGCAGCGCTTATGAGAGAAGGACAGATACGCAGTATTTT. It codes for CASSAYERRTDTQYF. The chain links TRBV2 to TRBJ2-3, with D hard to call. V dropped 6 bases and J dropped 3 bases, with 16 bases sitting between them. Germline CDR1 reads SNHLY; CDR2 reads FYNNEI. This CDR3 spans 15 amino acids.

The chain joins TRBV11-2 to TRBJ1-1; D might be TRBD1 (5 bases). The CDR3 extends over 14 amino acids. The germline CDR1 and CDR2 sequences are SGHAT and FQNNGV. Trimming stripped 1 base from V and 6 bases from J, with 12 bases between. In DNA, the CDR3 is TGTGCCAGCAGCTTAGCGTCAGGGTCCTCTGAAGCTTTCTTT. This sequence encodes CASSLASGSSEAFF.

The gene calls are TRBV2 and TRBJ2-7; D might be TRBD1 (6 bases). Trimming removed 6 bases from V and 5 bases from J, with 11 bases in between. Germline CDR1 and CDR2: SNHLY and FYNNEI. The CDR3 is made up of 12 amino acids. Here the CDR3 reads CASRQQGNEQYF. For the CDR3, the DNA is TGTGCCAGCAGGCAACAGGGCAACGAGCAGTACTTC. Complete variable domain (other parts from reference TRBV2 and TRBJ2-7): EPEVTQTPSHQVTQMGQEVILRCVPISNHLYFYWYRQILGQKVEFLVSFYNNEISEKSEIFDDQFSVERPDGSNFTLKIRSTKLEDSAMYFCASRQQGNEQYFGPGTRLTVT.

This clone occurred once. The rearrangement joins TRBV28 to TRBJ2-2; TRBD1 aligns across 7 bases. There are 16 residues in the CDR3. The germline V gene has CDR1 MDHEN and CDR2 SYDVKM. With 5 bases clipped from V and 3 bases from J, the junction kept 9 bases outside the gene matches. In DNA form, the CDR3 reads TGTGCCAGCAGTCTCCCGACAGGGTCCCACACCGGGGAGCTGTTTTTT. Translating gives CASSLPTGSHTGELFF.

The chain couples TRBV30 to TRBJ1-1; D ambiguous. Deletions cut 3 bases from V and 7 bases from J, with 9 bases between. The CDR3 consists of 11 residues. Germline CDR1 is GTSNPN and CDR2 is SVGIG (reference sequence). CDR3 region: CAWSHYGEAFF. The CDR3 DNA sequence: TGTGCCTGGAGCCATTATGGTGAAGCTTTCTTT.

The CDR3, as DNA: TGTGCCAGCAGAGGAACGGGACTCCTCGAGGGCGAGCAGTACTTC. Its translation is CASRGTGLLEGEQYF. The chain employs TRBV6-5 and TRBJ2-7; TRBD2 might be the D (6 bases). Germline V lookup: CDR1 MNHEY, CDR2 SVGAGI. V was clipped by 6 bases and J by 6 bases, with 21 bases between them. CDR3 size: 15 residues.

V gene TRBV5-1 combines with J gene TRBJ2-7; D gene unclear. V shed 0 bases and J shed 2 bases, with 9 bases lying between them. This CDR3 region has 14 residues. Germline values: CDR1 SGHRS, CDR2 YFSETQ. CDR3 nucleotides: TGCGCCAGCAGCTTGGAAGTCGATACCTACGAGCAGTACTTC. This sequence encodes CASSLEVDTYEQYF.

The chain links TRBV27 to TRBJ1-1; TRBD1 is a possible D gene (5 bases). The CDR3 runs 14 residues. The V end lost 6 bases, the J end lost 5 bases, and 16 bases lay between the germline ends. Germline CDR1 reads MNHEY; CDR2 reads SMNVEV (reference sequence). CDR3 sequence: CASRRGQGNTEAFF. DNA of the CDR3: TGTGCCAGCAGGAGAGGGCAGGGAAATACTGAAGCTTTCTTT.

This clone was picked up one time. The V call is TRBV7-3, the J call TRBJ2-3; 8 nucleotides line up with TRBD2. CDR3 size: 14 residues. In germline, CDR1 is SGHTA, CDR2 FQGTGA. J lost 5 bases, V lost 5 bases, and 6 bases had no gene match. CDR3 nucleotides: TGTGCCAGCAGCGGTTCCGGGGGGGTAGATACGCAGTATTTT. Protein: CASSGSGGVDTQYF.